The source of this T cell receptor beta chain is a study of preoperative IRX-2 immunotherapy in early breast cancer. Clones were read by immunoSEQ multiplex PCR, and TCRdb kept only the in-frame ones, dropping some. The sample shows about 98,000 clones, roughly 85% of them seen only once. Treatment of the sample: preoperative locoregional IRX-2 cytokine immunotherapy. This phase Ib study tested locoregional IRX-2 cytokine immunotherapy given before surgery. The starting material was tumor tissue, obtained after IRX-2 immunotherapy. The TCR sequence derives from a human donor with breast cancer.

The DNA for the CDR3 is TGTGCCAGTAGTATCCCCGGCATAGACATTCAGTACTTC. Its translation is CASSIPGIDIQYF. This rearrangement joins TRBV19 to TRBJ2-4; no definite D call. Trimming removed 3 bases at V and 8 bases at J, with 11 bases between. CDR3 length: 13 residues. CDR1 LNHDA and CDR2 SQIVND come from the germline V gene (reference sequence).